The source of this T cell receptor (beta chain) is a study of cytomegalovirus exposure and HLA in healthy donors. Regarding the study as a whole: In most subjects, TCR beta sequences reportedly gave accurate predictions of HLA-A and HLA-B alleles. Researchers catalogued roughly 150 TCR beta chains as cytomegalovirus-associated. A previous analysis found most TCR beta V segments productive roughly 90% or roughly 30% of the time. It was reportedly the case that the classifier diagnosed cytomegalovirus status with high specificity and sensitivity.

Looked up from germline, CDR1 is MRHNA and CDR2 is SNTAGT. V lost 6 bases and J lost 4; bases outside the gene matches: 8. This CDR3 region has 16 residues. Points on this clone: Its matching antigen is unknown.

The study ran its PCR with 60 Vbeta and 13 Jbeta primers. Repertoires were generated with immunoSEQ multiplex PCR, while TCRdb's copy carries only in-frame clones and drops some. The data show tens of thousands of clones, with about 78% seen just once and 1.6% held by the top ten. This clonotype was sampled from a man aged 40-49 years in good health and CMV-seronegative. Sequenced sample: PBMCs. This chain connects TRBV6-4 to TRBJ2-1; 11 positions agree with TRBD2. The CDR3 protein is CASSLIAGGGYNEQFF. The CDR3 DNA sequence: TGTGCCAGCAGCCTAATAGCGGGAGGGGGTTACAATGAGCAGTTCTTC.